The 14 T cell receptor beta chains below come from one sample, sequenced in a study of patients and donors after allogeneic stem cell transplantation. Each CDR3 protein is one row after TCRdb ran MiXCR on the RT-PCR reads. The sample holds a few hundred thousand distinct CDR3 sequences, 38% seen once. Sequences were obtained from blood, either unsorted or a sorted T cell fraction (not recorded which). These receptors came from a human donor who was either an allogeneic HSCT recipient or a stem cell or donor lymphocyte infusion donor (not recorded which). It is not recorded whose cells these are; they may come from a transplant donor.

This clonotype was seen at least ten times. The chain carries TRBV25-1 and TRBJ2-4; 8 bases line up with TRBD1. Germline CDR1 reads MGHDK; CDR2 reads SYGVNS. The CDR3 is 14 residues long. J lost 6 bases, V lost 2 bases, and 3 bases had no gene match. The CDR3 region is CASSEGQGGNIQYF. CDR3 in DNA: TGTGCCAGCAGTGAAGGACAGGGAGGAAACATTCAGTACTTC.

This chain connects TRBV6-5 to TRBJ2-1; TRBD1 agrees at 7 bases. The CDR3 runs to 15 residues. Per the germline V gene, CDR1 is MNHEY and CDR2 is SVGAGI. V lost 6 bases and J lost 3; bases outside the gene matches: 8. Here the CDR3 DNA reads TGTGCCAGCAGCAAAACGGGGACAGACTACAATGAGCAGTTCTTC. Residues: CASSKTGTDYNEQFF.

The chain is built from TRBV7-9 and TRBJ2-3, with TRBD1 matching 8 bases. The CDR3 covers 17 residues. Trimming cost V 6 bases and J 1 base; bases outside gene matches: 12. CDR1 and CDR2 (germline): SEHNR, FQNEAQ (reference sequence). CDR3 DNA sequence: TGTGCCAGCAGTCCTAATATACCGGGACAGGGCACAGATACGCAGTATTTT. It specifies CASSPNIPGQGTDTQYF.

The chain is built from TRBV29-1 and TRBJ2-7; 9 positions agree with TRBD1. This CDR3 spans 16 amino acids. The junction had 12 bases not matched to a gene; V was cut back by 4 bases and J by 2 bases. Per the germline V gene, CDR1 is SQVTM and CDR2 is ANQGSEA. The CDR3 region is CSVAIPQGALPYEQYF. The DNA for the CDR3 is TGCAGCGTTGCGATACCACAGGGGGCCCTACCCTACGAGCAGTACTTC.

The rearrangement joins TRBV7-3 to TRBJ2-5; tentative D call: TRBD1 (5 bases). V shed 3 bases and J shed 5 bases, with 10 bases lying between them. CDR3 length: 13 amino acids. The V gene's germline CDR1 is SGHTA and CDR2 FQGTGA. The CDR3 nucleotides are TGTGCCAGCAGCTTGGGCAGGGTGGAGACCCAGTACTTC. The encoded protein is CASSLGRVETQYF.

This chain uses TRBV29-1 with TRBJ2-2; 7 positions agree with TRBD1. V shed 7 bases, J shed 3 bases, and the junction held 5 bases outside the gene matches. Germline lookup yields CDR1 SQVTM and CDR2 ANQGSEA. There are 13 residues in the CDR3. Written as DNA, the CDR3 is TGCAGCGCGAAAACAGGGGACACCGGGGAGCTGTTTTTT. Encoded protein: CSAKTGDTGELFF.

This clonotype was observed a few times. The rearrangement joins TRBV28 to TRBJ1-6; 8 nucleotides line up with TRBD1. Germline V gene data show CDR1 as MDHEN and CDR2 as SYDVKM. The CDR3 is 15 residues long. Trimming took 6 bases from V and 9 from J; bases not matched to a gene: 10. CDR3 loop: CASSLPDREGSPLHF. The CDR3 region has the DNA TGTGCCAGCAGCCTTCCGGACAGGGAGGGTTCACCCCTCCACTTT.

The sample holds one count of this clonotype. The chain couples TRBV5-7 to TRBJ2-3; TRBD2 agrees at 7 bases. TRBV5-7 qualifies as an ORF whose function is uncertain. The CDR3 is 13 residues long. Trimming at V came to 10 bases and at J to 0 bases, leaving 5 bases not matched to a gene. CDR3 region: CAFRAGSTDTQYF. CDR3 nucleotides: TGTGCCTTTAGAGCGGGGAGCACAGATACGCAGTATTTT.

This clonotype was recorded a few times. As DNA, the CDR3 is TGTGCCAGCAGCCAAGCCGGGATGTATAATTCACCCCTCCACTTT. Protein product: CASSQAGMYNSPLHF. V usage is TRBV3-2 and J usage is TRBJ1-6; the D call of TRBD1 is as the table states it, not checked on the DNA. TRBV3-2 is shown as a pseudogene. This CDR3 comprises 15 residues.

There are a few counts of this clonotype. The chain carries TRBV10-2 and TRBJ1-5; D gene uncertain. V was trimmed by 3 bases and J by 6 bases, leaving 6 bases between them. Germline-derived CDR1 and CDR2 are WSHSY and SAAADI. The CDR3 totals 12 residues. The CDR3 spells CASSEISQPQHF. DNA for the CDR3: TGCGCCAGCAGTGAAATAAGTCAGCCCCAGCATTTT.

The chain joins TRBV20-1 to TRBJ1-2; the match to TRBD1 covers 9 bases. Germline V gene sequence: CDR1 DFQATT, CDR2 SNEGSKA (reference sequence). Trimming cost V 3 bases and J 6 bases; bases outside gene matches: 5. The CDR3 totals 13 residues. The CDR3 DNA reads as TGCAGTGCTAGTGCACAGGGGGCCAATGGCTACACCTTC. Protein: CSASAQGANGYTF.

This clonotype was recorded a few times. This chain uses TRBV5-1 with TRBJ2-4; tentative D call: TRBD2 (6 bases). V lost 4 bases and J 2 bases, leaving 13 bases between the germline ends. The germline gives CDR1 SGHRS, CDR2 YFSETQ. This CDR3 has 15 residues. CDR3 loop: CASSPLGGSKNIQYF. The CDR3 DNA sequence: TGCGCCAGCAGCCCCCTCGGGGGATCCAAAAACATTCAGTACTTC.

In its sample, this clonotype was seen a few times. The chain is built from TRBV4-3 and TRBJ2-1; D could derive from TRBD1 or TRBD2 (6 bases each). Per germline, CDR1 LGHNA and CDR2 YSLEER. Trimming removed 2 bases from V and 4 bases from J, with 12 bases in between. CDR3 length: 15 amino acids. CDR3 in DNA: TGCGCCAGCAGCCAAAGGAGGGGGAGTTACAATGAGCAGTTCTTC. It yields the protein CASSQRRGSYNEQFF.

This clonotype was counted a few times. The chain uses TRBV5-1 and TRBJ1-2, with unresolved D. The CDR3 is 14 amino acids. The germline V gene has CDR1 SGHRS and CDR2 YFSETQ. With 1 base removed from V and 5 bases from J, the gap between germline ends came to 12 bases. CDR3 amino acids: CASSLQDFSYGYTF. CDR3 bases: TGCGCCAGCAGCTTGCAGGACTTTTCTTATGGCTACACCTTC.